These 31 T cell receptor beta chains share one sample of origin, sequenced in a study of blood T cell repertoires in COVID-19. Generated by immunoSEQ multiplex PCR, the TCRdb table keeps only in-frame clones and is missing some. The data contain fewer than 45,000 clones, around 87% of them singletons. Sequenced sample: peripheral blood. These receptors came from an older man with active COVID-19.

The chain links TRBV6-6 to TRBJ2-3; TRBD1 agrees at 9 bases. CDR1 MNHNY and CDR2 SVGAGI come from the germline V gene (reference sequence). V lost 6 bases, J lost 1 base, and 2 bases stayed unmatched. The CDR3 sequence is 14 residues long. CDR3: CASRGQGGTDTQYF. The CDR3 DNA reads TGTGCCAGCAGGGGACAGGGAGGCACAGATACGCAGTATTTT.

CDR3 DNA sequence: TGTGCCACCAGCAGTCAGGGGAACACTGAAGCTTTCTTT. Residues: CATSSQGNTEAFF. The V call is TRBV15, the J call TRBJ1-1, with D perhaps matching TRBD1 (5 bases). CDR3 size: 13 residues. V was clipped by 3 bases and J by 1 base, with 6 bases between them. Germline CDR1 LNHNV, CDR2 YYDKDF (reference sequence).

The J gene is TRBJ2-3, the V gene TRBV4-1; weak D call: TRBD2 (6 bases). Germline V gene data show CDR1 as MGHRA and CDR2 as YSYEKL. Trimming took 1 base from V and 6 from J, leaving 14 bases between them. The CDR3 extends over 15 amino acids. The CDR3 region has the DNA TGCGCCAGCAGCCAAGGCCCGGGGGAAAGGGATACGCAGTATTTT. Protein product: CASSQGPGERDTQYF.

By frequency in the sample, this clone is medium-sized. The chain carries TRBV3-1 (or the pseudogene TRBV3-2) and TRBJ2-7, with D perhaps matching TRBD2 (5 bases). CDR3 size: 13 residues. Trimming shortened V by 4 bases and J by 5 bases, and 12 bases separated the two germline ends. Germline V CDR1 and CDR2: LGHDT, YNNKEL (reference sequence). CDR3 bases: TGTGCCAGCAGCCCCCAGAGGGTGGACGAGCAGTACTTC. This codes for CASSPQRVDEQYF.

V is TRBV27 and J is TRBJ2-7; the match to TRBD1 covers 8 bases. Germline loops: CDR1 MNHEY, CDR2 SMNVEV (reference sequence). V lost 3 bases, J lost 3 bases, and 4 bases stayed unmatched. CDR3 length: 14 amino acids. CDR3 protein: CASSFGQGGYEQYF. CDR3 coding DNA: TGTGCCAGCAGTTTCGGACAGGGTGGCTACGAGCAGTACTTC.

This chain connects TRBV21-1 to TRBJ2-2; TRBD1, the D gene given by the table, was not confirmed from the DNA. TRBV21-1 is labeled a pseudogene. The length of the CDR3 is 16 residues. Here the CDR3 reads CASSIRQDLNTGELFF. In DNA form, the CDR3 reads TGTGCCAGCAGCATACGACAGGATTTGAACACCGGGGAGCTGTTTTTT.

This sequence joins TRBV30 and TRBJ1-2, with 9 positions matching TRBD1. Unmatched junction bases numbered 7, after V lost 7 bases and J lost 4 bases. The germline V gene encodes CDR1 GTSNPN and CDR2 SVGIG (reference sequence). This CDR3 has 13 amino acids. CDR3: CALEGGQGYGYTF. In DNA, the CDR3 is TGTGCCTTGGAGGGGGGACAGGGCTATGGCTACACCTTC.

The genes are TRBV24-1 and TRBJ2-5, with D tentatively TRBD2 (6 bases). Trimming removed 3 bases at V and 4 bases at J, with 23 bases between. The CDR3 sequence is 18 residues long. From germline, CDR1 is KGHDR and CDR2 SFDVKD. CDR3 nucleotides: TGTGCCACCAGTGATCAGACCGGGACTTTTATTTTACGAGAGACCCAGTACTTC. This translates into CATSDQTGTFILRETQYF.

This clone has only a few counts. The CDR3 loop reads CASSYTTGTWANQPQHF. The CDR3 region has the DNA TGTGCCAGCAGTTACACAACCGGGACATGGGCGAATCAGCCCCAGCATTTT. V usage is TRBV6-2 or TRBV6-3 and J usage is TRBJ1-5; D might be TRBD1 (6 bases). CDR3 length: 17 residues. The ends were cut back, 2 bases at V and 4 bases at J, with 18 bases in the middle. From germline, CDR1 is MNHEY and CDR2 SVGEGT.

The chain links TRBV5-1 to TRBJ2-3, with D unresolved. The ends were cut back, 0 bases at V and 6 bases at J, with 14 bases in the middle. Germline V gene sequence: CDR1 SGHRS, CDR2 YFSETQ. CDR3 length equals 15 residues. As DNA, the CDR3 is TGCGCCAGCAGCTTGGGCAGGCCGAAACTGGATACGCAGTATTTT. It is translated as CASSLGRPKLDTQYF.

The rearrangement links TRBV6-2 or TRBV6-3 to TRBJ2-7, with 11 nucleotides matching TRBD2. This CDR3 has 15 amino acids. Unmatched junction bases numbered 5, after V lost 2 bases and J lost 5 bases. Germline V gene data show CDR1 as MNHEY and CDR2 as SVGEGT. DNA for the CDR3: TGTGCCAGCAGTTACAGACTAGCGGGAACCCACGAGCAGTACTTC. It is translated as CASSYRLAGTHEQYF.

For the CDR3, the DNA is TGTGCCAGCAGCGTAGGGTTCGGGAGGATGGTGGGTACGCAGTATTTT. As protein: CASSVGFGRMVGTQYF. The chain has TRBV9 and TRBJ2-3, with TRBD2 matching over 7 bases. With V trimmed by 0 bases and J by 8 bases, 12 bases remained unmatched. There are 16 residues in the CDR3. Germline V gene lookup returns CDR1 SGDLS and CDR2 YYNGEE.

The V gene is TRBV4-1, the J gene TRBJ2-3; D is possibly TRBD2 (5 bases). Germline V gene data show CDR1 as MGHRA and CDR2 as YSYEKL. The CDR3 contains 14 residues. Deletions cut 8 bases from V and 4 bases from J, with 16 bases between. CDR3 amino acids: CASRLAVRADTQYF. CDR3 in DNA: TGCGCCAGCCGCCTAGCCGTGAGGGCAGATACGCAGTATTTT.

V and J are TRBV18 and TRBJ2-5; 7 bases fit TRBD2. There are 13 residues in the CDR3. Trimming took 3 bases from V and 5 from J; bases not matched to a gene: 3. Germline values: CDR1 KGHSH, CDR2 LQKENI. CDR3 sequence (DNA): TGTGCCAGCTCACCGTCCGGGGGGGAGACCCAGTACTTC. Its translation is CASSPSGGETQYF.

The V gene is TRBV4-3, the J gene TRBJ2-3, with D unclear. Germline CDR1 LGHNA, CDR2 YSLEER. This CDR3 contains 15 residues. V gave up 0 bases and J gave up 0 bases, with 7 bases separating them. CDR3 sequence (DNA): TGCGCCAGCAGCCAAGATTATACTAGCACAGATACGCAGTATTTT. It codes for CASSQDYTSTDTQYF.

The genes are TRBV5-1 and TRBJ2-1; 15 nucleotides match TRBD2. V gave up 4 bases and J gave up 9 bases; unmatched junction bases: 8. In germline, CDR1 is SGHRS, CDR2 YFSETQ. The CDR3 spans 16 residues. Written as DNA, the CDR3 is TGCGCCAGCAGCCCCCGGACTAGCGGGAGGGCTGGTGAGCAGTTCTTC. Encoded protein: CASSPRTSGRAGEQFF.

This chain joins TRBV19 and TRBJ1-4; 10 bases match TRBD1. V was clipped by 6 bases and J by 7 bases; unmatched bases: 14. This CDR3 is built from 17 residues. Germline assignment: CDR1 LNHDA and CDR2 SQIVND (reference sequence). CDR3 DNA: TGTGCCAGTAGGACACCGGGACAGGGGATCCAGAGTGAAAAACTGTTTTTT. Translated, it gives CASRTPGQGIQSEKLFF.

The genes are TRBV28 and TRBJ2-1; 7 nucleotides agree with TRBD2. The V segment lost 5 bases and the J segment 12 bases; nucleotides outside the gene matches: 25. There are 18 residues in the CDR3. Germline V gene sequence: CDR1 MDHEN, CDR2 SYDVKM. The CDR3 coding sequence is TGTGCCAGCAGTCCCGGTAGTGCGGGAGTCAAACTCTCCCTGGGGCAGTTCTTC. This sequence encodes CASSPGSAGVKLSLGQFF.

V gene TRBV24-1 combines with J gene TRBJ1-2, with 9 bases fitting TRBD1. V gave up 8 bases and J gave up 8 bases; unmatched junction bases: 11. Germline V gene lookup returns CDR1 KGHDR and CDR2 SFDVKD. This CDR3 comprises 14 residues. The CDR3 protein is CATIGQGLKWGYTF. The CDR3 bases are TGTGCCACCATAGGACAGGGGCTAAAGTGGGGCTACACCTTC.

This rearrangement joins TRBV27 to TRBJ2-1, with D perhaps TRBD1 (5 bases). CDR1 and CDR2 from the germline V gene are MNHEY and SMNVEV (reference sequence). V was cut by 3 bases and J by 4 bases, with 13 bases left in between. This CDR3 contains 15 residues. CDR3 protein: CASSFRQGSYNEQFF. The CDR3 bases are TGTGCCAGCAGTTTCCGCCAGGGATCGTACAATGAGCAGTTCTTC.

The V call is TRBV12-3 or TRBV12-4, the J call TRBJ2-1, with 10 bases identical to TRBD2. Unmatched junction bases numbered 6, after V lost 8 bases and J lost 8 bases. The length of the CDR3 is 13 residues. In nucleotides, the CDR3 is TGTGCCAGCGAGCTAGCGGGAGCCCATGAGCAGTTCTTC. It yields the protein CASELAGAHEQFF.

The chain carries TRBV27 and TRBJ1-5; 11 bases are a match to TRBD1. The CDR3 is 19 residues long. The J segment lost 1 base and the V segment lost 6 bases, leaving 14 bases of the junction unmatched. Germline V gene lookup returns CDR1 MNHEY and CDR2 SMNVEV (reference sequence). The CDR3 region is CASRSTGTGGVLSNQPQHF. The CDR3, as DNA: TGTGCCAGCAGAAGTACGGGGACAGGGGGAGTTTTGAGCAATCAGCCCCAGCATTTT.

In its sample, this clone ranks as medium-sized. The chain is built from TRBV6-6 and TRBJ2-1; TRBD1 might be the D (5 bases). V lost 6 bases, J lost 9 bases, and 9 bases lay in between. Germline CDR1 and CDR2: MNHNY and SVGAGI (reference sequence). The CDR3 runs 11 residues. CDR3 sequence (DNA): TGTGCCAGCAGGACAGAGACTGAGCAGTTCTTC. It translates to CASRTETEQFF.

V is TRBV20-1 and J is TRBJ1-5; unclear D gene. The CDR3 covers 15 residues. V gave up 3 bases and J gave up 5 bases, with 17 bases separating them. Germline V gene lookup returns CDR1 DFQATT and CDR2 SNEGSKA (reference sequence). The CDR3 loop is CSASEELGAHQPQHF. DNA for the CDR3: TGCAGTGCTAGTGAAGAACTGGGAGCTCATCAGCCCCAGCATTTT.

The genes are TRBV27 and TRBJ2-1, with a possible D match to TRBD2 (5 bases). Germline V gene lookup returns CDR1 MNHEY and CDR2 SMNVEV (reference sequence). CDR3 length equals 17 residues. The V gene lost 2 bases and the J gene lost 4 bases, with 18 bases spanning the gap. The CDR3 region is CASSLTALLDTYNEQFF. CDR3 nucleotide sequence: TGTGCCAGCAGTTTAACCGCCTTACTAGATACTTACAATGAGCAGTTCTTC.

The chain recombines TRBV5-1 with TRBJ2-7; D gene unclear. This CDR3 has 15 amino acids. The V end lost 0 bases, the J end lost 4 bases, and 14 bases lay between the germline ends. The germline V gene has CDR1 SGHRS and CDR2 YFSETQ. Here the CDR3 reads CASSLDSGTKYEQYF. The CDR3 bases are TGCGCCAGCAGCTTGGATTCGGGTACAAAGTACGAGCAGTACTTC. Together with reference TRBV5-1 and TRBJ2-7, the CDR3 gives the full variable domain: KAGVTQTPRYLIKTRGQQVTLSCSPISGHRSVSWYQQTPGQGLQFLFEYFSETQRNKGNFPGRFSGRQFSNSRSEMNVSTLELGDSALYLCASSLDSGTKYEQYFGPGTRLTVT.

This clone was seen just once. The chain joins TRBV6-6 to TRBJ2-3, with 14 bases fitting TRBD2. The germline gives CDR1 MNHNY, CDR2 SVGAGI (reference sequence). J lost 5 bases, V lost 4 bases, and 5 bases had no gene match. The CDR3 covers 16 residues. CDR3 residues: CASSFGLAGGLDTQYF. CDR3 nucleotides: TGTGCCAGCAGTTTCGGACTAGCGGGAGGATTAGATACGCAGTATTTT.

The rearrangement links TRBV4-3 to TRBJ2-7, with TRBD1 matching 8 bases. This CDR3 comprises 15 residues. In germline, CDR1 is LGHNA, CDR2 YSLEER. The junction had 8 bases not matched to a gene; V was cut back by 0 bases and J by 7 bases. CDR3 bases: TGCGCCAGCAGCCAAGAATGGCAGGGGGCGCGGGAGCAGTACTTC. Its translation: CASSQEWQGAREQYF.

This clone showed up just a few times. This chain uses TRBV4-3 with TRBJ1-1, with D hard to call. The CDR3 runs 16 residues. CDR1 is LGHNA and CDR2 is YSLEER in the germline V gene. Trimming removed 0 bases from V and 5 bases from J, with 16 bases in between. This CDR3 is CASSQEGPPSRTEAFF. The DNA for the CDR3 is TGCGCCAGCAGCCAAGAGGGCCCTCCCTCAAGGACTGAAGCTTTCTTT.

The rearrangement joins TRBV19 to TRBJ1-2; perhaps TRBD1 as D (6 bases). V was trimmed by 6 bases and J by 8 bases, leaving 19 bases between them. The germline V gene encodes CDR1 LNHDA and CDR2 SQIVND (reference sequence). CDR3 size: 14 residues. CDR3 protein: CASRREQGRSGYTF. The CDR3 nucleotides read TGTGCCAGTAGGAGAGAACAGGGACGGAGCGGCTACACCTTC.

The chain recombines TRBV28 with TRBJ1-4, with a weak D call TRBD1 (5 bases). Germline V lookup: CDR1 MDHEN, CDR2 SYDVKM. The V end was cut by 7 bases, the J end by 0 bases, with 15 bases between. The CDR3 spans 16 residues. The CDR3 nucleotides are TGTGCCAGCAAACGGACACGATATGCAACTAATGAAAAACTGTTTTTT. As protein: CASKRTRYATNEKLFF. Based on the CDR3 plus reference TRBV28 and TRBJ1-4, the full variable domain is DVKVTQSSRYLVKRTGEKVFLECVQDMDHENMFWYRQDPGLGLRLIYFSYDVKMKEKGDIPEGYSVSREKKERFSLILESASTNQTSMYLCASKRTRYATNEKLFFGSGTQLSVL.